These T cell receptor beta chains were read from a single sample in a study of response to subunit inactivated influenza vaccine. TCRdb analysed the RT-PCR reads with MiXCR anew, one entry per CDR3 protein. The sample records roughly 570,000 distinct CDR3 sequences, over 10% being singletons. The starting material was PBMCs from blood, obtained more than 35 days after vaccination. Receptors were obtained from a man between 50 and 59 years old who received an inactivated influenza vaccine. The CDR3 runs from the conserved cysteine through the conserved F or W. The order of the fields is J gene, V gene, clone size, D gene, CDR3 protein, CDR3 DNA. D genes are given only for firm matches. Part of the rows lack a size; the others show once, few, many or a class for expanded clones.

J gene: TRBJ1-6; V gene: TRBV20-1; clone size: few; D gene: TRBD1; CDR3 protein: CSAAPGQGASPLHF; CDR3 DNA: TGCAGTGCCGCACCGGGACAGGGGGCTTCACCCCTCCACTTT
J gene: TRBJ2-7; V gene: TRBV4-1; clone size: NA; D gene: TRBD1; CDR3 protein: CASSQQPGQGYEQYF; CDR3 DNA: TGCGCCAGCAGCCAACAACCGGGACAGGGGTACGAGCAGTACTTC
J gene: TRBJ2-1; V gene: TRBV7-6; clone size: NA; D gene: NA; CDR3 protein: CASSGVGRPYNEQFF; CDR3 DNA: TGTGCCAGCAGCGGTGTGGGACGGCCCTACAATGAGCAGTTCTTC
J gene: TRBJ2-7; V gene: TRBV5-6; clone size: few; D gene: TRBD2; CDR3 protein: CASTKKRGSYEQYF; CDR3 DNA: TGTGCCAGCACCAAAAAGCGGGGATCCTACGAGCAGTACTTC
J gene: TRBJ1-5; V gene: TRBV10-1; clone size: few; D gene: TRBD1; CDR3 protein: CASSDFRGQSNQPQHF; CDR3 DNA: TGCGCCAGCAGTGACTTCAGGGGACAGAGCAATCAGCCCCAGCATTTT
J gene: TRBJ2-4; V gene: TRBV12-3/TRBV12-4; clone size: many; D gene: NA; CDR3 protein: CASRAGFIAKNIQYF; CDR3 DNA: TGTGCCAGCAGAGCGGGTTTTATAGCCAAAAACATTCAGTACTTC
J gene: TRBJ2-5; V gene: TRBV5-1; clone size: NA; D gene: NA; CDR3 protein: CASSDRQIGETQYF; CDR3 DNA: TGCGCCAGCAGTGACCGCCAGATCGGGGAGACCCAGTACTTC
J gene: TRBJ1-4; V gene: TRBV7-2; clone size: NA; D gene: TRBD1; CDR3 protein: CASSLGDRINEKLFF; CDR3 DNA: TGTGCCAGCAGCTTAGGGGACAGGATTAATGAAAAACTGTTTTTT
J gene: TRBJ1-4; V gene: TRBV5-1; clone size: few; D gene: TRBD1; CDR3 protein: CASSNGTAPLNEKLFF; CDR3 DNA: TGCGCCAGCAGCAACGGGACAGCCCCTTTAAACGAAAAACTGTTTTTT
J gene: TRBJ2-1; V gene: TRBV5-1; clone size: few; D gene: NA; CDR3 protein: CASSELTSYNEQFF; CDR3 DNA: TGCGCCAGCAGCGAGTTGACTAGCTACAATGAGCAGTTCTTC
J gene: TRBJ1-6; V gene: TRBV7-2; clone size: NA; D gene: NA; CDR3 protein: CASSPVVGVNSPLHF; CDR3 DNA: TGTGCCAGCAGCCCGGTTGTGGGGGTGAATTCACCCCTCCACTTT
J gene: TRBJ2-1; V gene: TRBV4-3; clone size: once; D gene: TRBD2; CDR3 protein: CASSHGGIPYNEQFF; CDR3 DNA: TGCGCCAGCAGCCACGGGGGGATACCCTACAATGAGCAGTTCTTC
J gene: TRBJ2-3; V gene: TRBV4-2; clone size: NA; D gene: TRBD2; CDR3 protein: CASSQYTSGSTDTQYF; CDR3 DNA: TGTGCCAGCAGCCAATATACTAGCGGGAGTACAGATACGCAGTATTTT
J gene: TRBJ2-7; V gene: TRBV13; clone size: NA; D gene: NA; CDR3 protein: CASSLNRRGTPYYEQYF; CDR3 DNA: TGTGCCAGCAGCTTAAATCGAAGGGGGACTCCGTACTACGAGCAGTACTTC
J gene: TRBJ2-5; V gene: TRBV12-3/TRBV12-4; clone size: few; D gene: TRBD1; CDR3 protein: CASSRQGDFETQYF; CDR3 DNA: TGTGCCAGCAGTAGACAGGGGGATTTCGAGACCCAGTACTTC
J gene: TRBJ2-1; V gene: TRBV19; clone size: NA; D gene: TRBD2; CDR3 protein: CASSLGLVVDEQFF; CDR3 DNA: TGTGCCAGTAGTCTAGGACTAGTGGTGGATGAGCAGTTCTTC
J gene: TRBJ2-1; V gene: TRBV20-1; clone size: few; D gene: TRBD1; CDR3 protein: CSARTQQQGTTYNEQFF; CDR3 DNA: TGCAGTGCTAGGACACAACAACAGGGGACCACCTACAATGAGCAGTTCTTC
J gene: TRBJ2-3; V gene: TRBV12-3/TRBV12-4; clone size: NA; D gene: TRBD2; CDR3 protein: CASSLWTSEGGTQYF; CDR3 DNA: TGTGCCAGCAGTTTGTGGACTAGCGAGGGGGGTACGCAGTATTTT
J gene: TRBJ2-5; V gene: TRBV7-3; clone size: NA; D gene: TRBD1; CDR3 protein: CASSLNPTGGVGEETQYF; CDR3 DNA: TGTGCCAGCAGCTTAAACCCTACAGGGGGCGTCGGAGAAGAGACCCAGTACTTC
J gene: TRBJ1-4; V gene: TRBV12-3/TRBV12-4; clone size: NA; D gene: NA; CDR3 protein: CASSPRGGPEKLFF; CDR3 DNA: TGTGCCAGCAGCCCGAGGGGGGGGCCTGAAAAACTGTTTTTT
J gene: TRBJ2-7; V gene: TRBV6-2/TRBV6-3; clone size: NA; D gene: NA; CDR3 protein: CASKKAGHKVYEQYF; CDR3 DNA: TGTGCCAGCAAGAAAGCCGGACATAAAGTCTACGAGCAGTACTTC
J gene: TRBJ2-3; V gene: TRBV7-2; clone size: NA; D gene: TRBD1; CDR3 protein: CASSLQGVGGADTQYF; CDR3 DNA: TGTGCCAGCAGCTTACAGGGGGTGGGTGGCGCAGATACGCAGTATTTT
J gene: TRBJ1-6; V gene: TRBV7-2; clone size: many; D gene: NA; CDR3 protein: CASSLGPGNSPLHF; CDR3 DNA: TGTGCCAGCAGCTTAGGGCCAGGGAATTCACCCCTCCACTTT
J gene: TRBJ1-4; V gene: TRBV7-2; clone size: NA; D gene: NA; CDR3 protein: CASSLVRGRGEKLFF; CDR3 DNA: TGTGCCAGCAGCTTAGTGAGAGGAAGGGGTGAAAAACTGTTTTTT
J gene: TRBJ1-4; V gene: TRBV5-5; clone size: NA; D gene: TRBD1; CDR3 protein: CASSSSGTGFEKLFF; CDR3 DNA: TGTGCCAGCAGCTCCTCCGGGACAGGGTTTGAAAAACTGTTTTTT
J gene: TRBJ2-7; V gene: TRBV5-4; clone size: NA; D gene: NA; CDR3 protein: CASSRDGHYEQYF; CDR3 DNA: TGTGCCAGCAGCCGGGACGGCCACTACGAGCAGTACTTC
J gene: TRBJ2-2; V gene: TRBV28; clone size: NA; D gene: NA; CDR3 protein: CASSFDLGAGELFF; CDR3 DNA: TGTGCCAGCAGTTTTGATTTGGGCGCCGGGGAGCTGTTTTTT
J gene: TRBJ1-1; V gene: TRBV4-2; clone size: few; D gene: NA; CDR3 protein: CASSKPTGTEAFF; CDR3 DNA: TGTGCCAGCAGCAAACCGACAGGCACTGAAGCTTTCTTT
J gene: TRBJ1-5; V gene: TRBV12-3/TRBV12-4; clone size: few; D gene: TRBD1; CDR3 protein: CASSFSGTDSNQPQHF; CDR3 DNA: TGTGCCAGCAGTTTCTCCGGGACAGATAGCAATCAGCCCCAGCATTTT
J gene: TRBJ1-5; V gene: TRBV4-1; clone size: NA; D gene: NA; CDR3 protein: CASSQVGHGQPQHF; CDR3 DNA: TGCGCCAGCAGCCAAGTTGGCCATGGACAGCCCCAGCATTTT
J gene: TRBJ2-2; V gene: TRBV4-3; clone size: few; D gene: NA; CDR3 protein: CASSQDRGWKVDTGELFF; CDR3 DNA: TGCGCCAGCAGCCAAGACCGGGGATGGAAAGTCGACACCGGGGAGCTGTTTTTT
J gene: TRBJ2-1; V gene: TRBV7-6; clone size: many; D gene: NA; CDR3 protein: CASSSDRLGYYNEQFF; CDR3 DNA: TGTGCCAGCAGCTCCGACAGGCTCGGTTATTACAATGAGCAGTTCTTC
J gene: TRBJ2-1; V gene: TRBV24-1; clone size: many; D gene: TRBD2; CDR3 protein: CATSDISGSSYNEQFF; CDR3 DNA: TGTGCCACCAGTGATATAAGCGGGAGCTCCTACAATGAGCAGTTCTTC
J gene: TRBJ2-1; V gene: TRBV2; clone size: NA; D gene: TRBD2; CDR3 protein: CASSRERGPGTSYNEQFF; CDR3 DNA: TGTGCCAGCAGTCGAGAGCGGGGGCCGGGGACCTCCTACAATGAGCAGTTCTTC
J gene: TRBJ2-1; V gene: TRBV10-3; clone size: many; D gene: NA; CDR3 protein: CAISETGASYNEQFF; CDR3 DNA: TGTGCCATCAGTGAAACGGGGGCGTCCTACAATGAGCAGTTCTTC
J gene: TRBJ2-5; V gene: TRBV29-1; clone size: few; D gene: NA; CDR3 protein: CSHTTDRRETQYF; CDR3 DNA: TGCAGCCACACGACAGACCGCCGGGAGACCCAGTACTTC
J gene: TRBJ1-6; V gene: TRBV10-3; clone size: few; D gene: TRBD1; CDR3 protein: CATNQGAGSPLHF; CDR3 DNA: TGTGCCACCAATCAGGGGGCAGGGTCACCCCTCCACTTT
J gene: TRBJ2-5; V gene: TRBV12-3/TRBV12-4; clone size: NA; D gene: NA; CDR3 protein: CASSGGFGTSGGETQYF; CDR3 DNA: TGTGCCAGCAGTGGGGGGTTCGGGACGAGCGGCGGGGAGACCCAGTACTTC
J gene: TRBJ2-7; V gene: TRBV4-2; clone size: few; D gene: NA; CDR3 protein: CASSPNLDYEQYF; CDR3 DNA: TGTGCCAGCAGCCCAAACCTTGACTACGAGCAGTACTTC
J gene: TRBJ2-7; V gene: TRBV2; clone size: NA; D gene: NA; CDR3 protein: CASVGLRGQYF; CDR3 DNA: TGTGCCAGCGTTGGACTACGGGGGCAGTACTTC
J gene: TRBJ2-1; V gene: TRBV20-1; clone size: NA; D gene: NA; CDR3 protein: CSARDVSTGVGVEQFF; CDR3 DNA: TGCAGTGCTAGAGATGTTTCTACGGGTGTAGGGGTCGAGCAGTTCTTC
J gene: TRBJ1-1; V gene: TRBV5-1; clone size: few; D gene: NA; CDR3 protein: CASSLSPTENTEAFF; CDR3 DNA: TGCGCCAGCAGCTTGTCACCGACAGAGAACACTGAAGCTTTCTTT
J gene: TRBJ1-6; V gene: TRBV10-3; clone size: few; D gene: TRBD1; CDR3 protein: CAIRRDRGDSPLHF; CDR3 DNA: TGTGCCATCAGGCGGGACAGGGGGGATTCACCCCTCCACTTT
J gene: TRBJ2-1; V gene: TRBV7-9; clone size: NA; D gene: TRBD2; CDR3 protein: CASWTSHEQFF; CDR3 DNA: TGTGCCAGCTGGACTAGCCATGAGCAGTTCTTC
J gene: TRBJ2-1; V gene: TRBV20-1; clone size: NA; D gene: TRBD2; CDR3 protein: CSAVWGGEVYNEQFF; CDR3 DNA: TGCAGTGCCGTCTGGGGGGGAGAGGTCTACAATGAGCAGTTCTTC
J gene: TRBJ2-3; V gene: TRBV5-1; clone size: NA; D gene: NA; CDR3 protein: CASNQDRTTDTQYF; CDR3 DNA: TGCGCCAGCAACCAGGACAGAACCACAGATACGCAGTATTTT
J gene: TRBJ2-7; V gene: TRBV4-3; clone size: NA; D gene: TRBD1; CDR3 protein: CASSQDIGTGSYEQYF; CDR3 DNA: TGCGCCAGCAGCCAAGATATCGGGACAGGATCCTACGAGCAGTACTTC
J gene: TRBJ1-6; V gene: TRBV20-1; clone size: NA; D gene: NA; CDR3 protein: CSARDPRGARENSPLHF; CDR3 DNA: TGCAGTGCTAGAGATCCCCGAGGTGCGCGGGAGAATTCACCCCTCCACTTT
J gene: TRBJ1-1; V gene: TRBV9; clone size: NA; D gene: NA; CDR3 protein: CASSVLYRDTEAFF; CDR3 DNA: TGTGCCAGCAGCGTACTGTACAGGGACACTGAAGCTTTCTTT
J gene: TRBJ2-1; V gene: TRBV11-2; clone size: few; D gene: NA; CDR3 protein: CASTTPGRSNEQFF; CDR3 DNA: TGTGCCAGCACCACCCCGGGAAGGTCAAATGAGCAGTTCTTC
J gene: TRBJ2-5; V gene: TRBV5-1; clone size: NA; D gene: NA; CDR3 protein: CASGRESAEETQYF; CDR3 DNA: TGCGCCAGTGGCCGGGAATCAGCGGAAGAGACCCAGTACTTC
J gene: TRBJ2-5; V gene: TRBV11-1; clone size: NA; D gene: NA; CDR3 protein: CASSPAGGWSQYF; CDR3 DNA: TGTGCCAGCAGCCCCGCCGGGGGTTGGTCCCAGTACTTC
J gene: TRBJ1-5; V gene: TRBV20-1; clone size: few; D gene: NA; CDR3 protein: CSASPWGDYSNQPQHF; CDR3 DNA: TGCAGTGCTAGCCCCTGGGGAGATTATAGCAATCAGCCCCAGCATTTT
J gene: TRBJ2-2; V gene: TRBV10-3; clone size: many; D gene: NA; CDR3 protein: CAISDTPNTGELFF; CDR3 DNA: TGTGCCATCAGTGACACCCCGAACACCGGGGAGCTGTTTTTT
J gene: TRBJ2-2; V gene: TRBV18; clone size: few; D gene: NA; CDR3 protein: CASSPLEGYTGELFF; CDR3 DNA: TGTGCCAGCTCACCACTAGAGGGGTACACCGGGGAGCTGTTTTTT
J gene: TRBJ2-1; V gene: TRBV5-1; clone size: NA; D gene: NA; CDR3 protein: CASRQGEATYNEQFF; CDR3 DNA: TGCGCCAGCCGCCAGGGGGAGGCGACCTACAATGAGCAGTTCTTC
J gene: TRBJ2-7; V gene: TRBV20-1; clone size: NA; D gene: TRBD2; CDR3 protein: CSAASGGYEQYF; CDR3 DNA: TGCAGTGCGGCTAGCGGGGGGTACGAGCAGTACTTC
J gene: TRBJ2-7; V gene: TRBV6-1; clone size: few; D gene: TRBD1; CDR3 protein: CASSAGPGGSYEQYF; CDR3 DNA: TGTGCCAGCAGCGCCGGTCCAGGGGGCTCCTACGAGCAGTACTTC
J gene: TRBJ2-1; V gene: TRBV10-3; clone size: NA; D gene: TRBD2; CDR3 protein: CAIRAGTSGRVSYNEQFF; CDR3 DNA: TGTGCCATCAGAGCCGGGACTAGCGGGAGGGTCTCCTACAATGAGCAGTTCTTC
J gene: TRBJ2-3; V gene: TRBV7-2; clone size: NA; D gene: NA; CDR3 protein: CASSSLGSTDTQYF; CDR3 DNA: TGTGCCAGCAGCTCATTAGGTAGCACAGATACGCAGTATTTT